This record covers a single TCR beta chain. This specimen comes from a study of blood T cell repertoires in COVID-19. Study at large: Acute and convalescent COVID-19 specimens originated in the United States, Italy and Spain. T cells, B-cell-depleted T cells, or PBMCs supplied cDNA or gDNA.

V shed 5 bases and J 7 bases; nucleotides not matched to a gene: 4. The CDR3 consists of 13 residues. Germline values: CDR1 WNHNN, CDR2 SYGVQD (reference sequence). Authors' analysis steps: Amplifying reference gene primers gave estimates of nucleated cell counts. Sequenced by immunoSEQ multiplex PCR; TCRdb stores in-frame clones only, minus some. V and J calls and clone size are given by that table; D and trimming were obtained from the DNA. This sample yields 40,000 to 60,000 clones, of which 65% to 85% are seen a single time; roughly 1.5% belongs to the top ten. The rearrangement uses TRBV10-1 and TRBJ2-2; TRBD1 matches at 7 bases. The sequenced material came from peripheral blood. This receptor was identified in a man aged 50 or older with acute or convalescent COVID-19. The CDR3 reads CASSKQGIGELFF. The CDR3 DNA reads TGCGCCAGCAGTAAACAGGGGATCGGGGAGCTGTTTTTT.